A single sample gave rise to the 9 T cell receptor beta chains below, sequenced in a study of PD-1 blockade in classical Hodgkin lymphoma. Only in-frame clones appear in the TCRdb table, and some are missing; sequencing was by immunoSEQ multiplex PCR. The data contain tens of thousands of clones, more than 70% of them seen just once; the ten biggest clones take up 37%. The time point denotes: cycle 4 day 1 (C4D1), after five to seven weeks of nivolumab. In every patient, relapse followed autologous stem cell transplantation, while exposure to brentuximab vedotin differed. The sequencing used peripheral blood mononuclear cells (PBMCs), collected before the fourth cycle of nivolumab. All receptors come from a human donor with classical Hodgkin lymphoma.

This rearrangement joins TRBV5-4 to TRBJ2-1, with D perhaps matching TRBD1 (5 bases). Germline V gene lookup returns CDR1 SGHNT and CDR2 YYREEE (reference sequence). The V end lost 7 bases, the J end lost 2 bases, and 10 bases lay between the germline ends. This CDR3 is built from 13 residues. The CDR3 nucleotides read TGTGCCAGCGGGGCAGAACCCTACAATGAGCAGTTCTTC. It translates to CASGAEPYNEQFF.

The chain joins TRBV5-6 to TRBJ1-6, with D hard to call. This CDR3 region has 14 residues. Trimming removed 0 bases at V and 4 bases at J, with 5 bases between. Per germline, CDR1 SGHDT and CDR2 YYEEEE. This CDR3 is CASSLGSYNSPLHF. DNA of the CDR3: TGTGCCAGCAGCTTGGGGTCTTATAATTCACCCCTCCACTTT.

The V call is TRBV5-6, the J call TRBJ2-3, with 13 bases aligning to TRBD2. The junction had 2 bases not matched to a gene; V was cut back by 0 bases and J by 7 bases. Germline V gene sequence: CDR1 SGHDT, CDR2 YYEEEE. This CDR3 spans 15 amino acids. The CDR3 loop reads CASSLGTSGGYTQYF. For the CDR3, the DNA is TGTGCCAGCAGCTTGGGGACTAGCGGGGGCTATACGCAGTATTTT.

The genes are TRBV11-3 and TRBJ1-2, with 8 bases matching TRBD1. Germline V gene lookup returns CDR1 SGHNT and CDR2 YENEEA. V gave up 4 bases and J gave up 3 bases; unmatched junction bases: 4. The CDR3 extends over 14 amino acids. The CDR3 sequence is CASSSQGADYGYTF. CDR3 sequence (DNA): TGTGCCAGCAGCTCCCAGGGGGCCGACTATGGCTACACCTTC.

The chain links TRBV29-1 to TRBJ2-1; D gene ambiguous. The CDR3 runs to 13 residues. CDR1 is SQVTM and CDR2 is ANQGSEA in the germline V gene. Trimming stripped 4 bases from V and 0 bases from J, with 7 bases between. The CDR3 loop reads CSVGQVSYNEQFF. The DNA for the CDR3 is TGCAGCGTTGGGCAGGTCTCCTACAATGAGCAGTTCTTC.

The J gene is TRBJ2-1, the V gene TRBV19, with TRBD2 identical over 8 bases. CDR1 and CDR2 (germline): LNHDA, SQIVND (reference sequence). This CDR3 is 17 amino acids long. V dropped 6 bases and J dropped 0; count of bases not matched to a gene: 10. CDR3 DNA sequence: TGTGCCAGTAGCGAATATAGCGGGGAGAGCTCCTACAATGAGCAGTTCTTC. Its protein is CASSEYSGESSYNEQFF.

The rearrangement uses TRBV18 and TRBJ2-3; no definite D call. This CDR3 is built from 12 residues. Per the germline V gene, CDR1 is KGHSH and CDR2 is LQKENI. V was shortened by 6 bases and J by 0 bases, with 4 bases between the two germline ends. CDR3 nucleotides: TGTGCCAGCTCCTACAGCACAGATACGCAGTATTTT. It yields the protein CASSYSTDTQYF.

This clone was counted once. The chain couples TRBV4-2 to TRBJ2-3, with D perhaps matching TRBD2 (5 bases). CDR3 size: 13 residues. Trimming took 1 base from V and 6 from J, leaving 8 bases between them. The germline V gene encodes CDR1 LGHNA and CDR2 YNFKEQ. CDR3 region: CASSQGSDDTQYF. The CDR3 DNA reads TGTGCCAGCAGCCAAGGTAGCGATGATACGCAGTATTTT.

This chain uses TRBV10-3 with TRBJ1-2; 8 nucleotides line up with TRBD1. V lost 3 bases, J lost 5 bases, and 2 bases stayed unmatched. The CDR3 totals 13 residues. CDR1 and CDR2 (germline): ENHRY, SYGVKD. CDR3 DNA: TGTGCCATCAGTGAAGGACAGGGATATGGCTACACCTTC. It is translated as CAISEGQGYGYTF.